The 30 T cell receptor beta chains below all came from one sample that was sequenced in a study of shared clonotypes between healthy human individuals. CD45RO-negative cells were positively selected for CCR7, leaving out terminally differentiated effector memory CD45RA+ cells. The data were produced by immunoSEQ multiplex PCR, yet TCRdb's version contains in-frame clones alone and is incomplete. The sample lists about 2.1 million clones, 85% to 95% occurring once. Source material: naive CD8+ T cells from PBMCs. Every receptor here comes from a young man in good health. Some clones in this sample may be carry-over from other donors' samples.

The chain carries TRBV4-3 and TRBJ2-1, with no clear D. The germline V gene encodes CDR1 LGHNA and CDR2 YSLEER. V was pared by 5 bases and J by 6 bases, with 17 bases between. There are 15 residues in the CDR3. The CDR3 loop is CASSLGITLTNEQFF. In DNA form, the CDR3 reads TGCGCCAGCAGCTTAGGGATTACCTTAACCAATGAGCAGTTCTTC.

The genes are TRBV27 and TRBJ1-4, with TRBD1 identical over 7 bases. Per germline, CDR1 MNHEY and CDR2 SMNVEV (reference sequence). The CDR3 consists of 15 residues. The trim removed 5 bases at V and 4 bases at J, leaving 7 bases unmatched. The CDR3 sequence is CASSTIQGLNEKLFF. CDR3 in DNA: TGTGCCAGCAGTACAATACAGGGGCTTAATGAAAAACTGTTTTTT.

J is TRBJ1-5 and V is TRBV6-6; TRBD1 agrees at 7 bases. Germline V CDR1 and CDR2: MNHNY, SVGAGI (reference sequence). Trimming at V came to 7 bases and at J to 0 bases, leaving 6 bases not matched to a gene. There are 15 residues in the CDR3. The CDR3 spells CASTIQGNSNQPQHF. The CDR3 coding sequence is TGTGCCAGCACCATACAGGGGAATAGCAATCAGCCCCAGCATTTT.

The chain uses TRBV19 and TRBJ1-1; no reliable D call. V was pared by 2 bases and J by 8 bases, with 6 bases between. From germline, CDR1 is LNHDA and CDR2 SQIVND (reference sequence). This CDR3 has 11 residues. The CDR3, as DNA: TGTGCCAGTAGTATACACGGGGAAGCTTTCTTT. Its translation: CASSIHGEAFF.

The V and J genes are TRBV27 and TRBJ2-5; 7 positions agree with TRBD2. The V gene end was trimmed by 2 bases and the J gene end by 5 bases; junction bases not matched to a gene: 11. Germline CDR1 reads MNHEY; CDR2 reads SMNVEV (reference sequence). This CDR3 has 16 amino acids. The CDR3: CASSLAAGVSWETQYF. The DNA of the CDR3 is TGTGCCAGCAGTTTAGCCGCGGGAGTTTCATGGGAGACCCAGTACTTC.

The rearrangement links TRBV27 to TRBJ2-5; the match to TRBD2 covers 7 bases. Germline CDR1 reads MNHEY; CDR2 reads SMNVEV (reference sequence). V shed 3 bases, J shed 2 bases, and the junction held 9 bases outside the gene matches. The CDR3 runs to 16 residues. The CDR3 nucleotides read TGTGCCAGCAGTTTCTCCCGACTAGCAACACAAGAGACCCAGTACTTC. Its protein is CASSFSRLATQETQYF.

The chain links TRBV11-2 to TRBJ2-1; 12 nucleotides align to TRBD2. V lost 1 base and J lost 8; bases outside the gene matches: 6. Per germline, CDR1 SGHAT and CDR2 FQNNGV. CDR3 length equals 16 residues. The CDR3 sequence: CASSLVASGRAYEQFF. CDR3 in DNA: TGTGCCAGCAGCTTAGTGGCTAGCGGGAGGGCTTATGAGCAGTTCTTC.

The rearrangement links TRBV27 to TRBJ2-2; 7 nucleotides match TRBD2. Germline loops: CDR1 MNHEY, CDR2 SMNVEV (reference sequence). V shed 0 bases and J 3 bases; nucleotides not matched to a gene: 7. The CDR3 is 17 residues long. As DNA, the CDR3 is TGTGCCAGCAGTTTATCGACGGCGGGAGCGTACACCGGGGAGCTGTTTTTT. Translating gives CASSLSTAGAYTGELFF.

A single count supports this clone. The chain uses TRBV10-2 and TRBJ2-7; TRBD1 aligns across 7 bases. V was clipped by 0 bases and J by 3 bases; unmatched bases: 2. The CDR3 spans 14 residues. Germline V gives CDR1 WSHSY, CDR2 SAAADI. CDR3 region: CASSESTGIYEQYF. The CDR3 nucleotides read TGCGCCAGCAGTGAGTCGACAGGGATCTACGAGCAGTACTTC.

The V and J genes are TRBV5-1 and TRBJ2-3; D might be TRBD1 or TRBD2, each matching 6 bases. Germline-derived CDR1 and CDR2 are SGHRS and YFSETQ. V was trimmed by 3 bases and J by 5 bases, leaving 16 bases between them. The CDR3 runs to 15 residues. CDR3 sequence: CASSSVPGAGDTQYF. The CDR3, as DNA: TGCGCCAGCAGCTCTGTTCCGGGGGCCGGAGATACGCAGTATTTT.

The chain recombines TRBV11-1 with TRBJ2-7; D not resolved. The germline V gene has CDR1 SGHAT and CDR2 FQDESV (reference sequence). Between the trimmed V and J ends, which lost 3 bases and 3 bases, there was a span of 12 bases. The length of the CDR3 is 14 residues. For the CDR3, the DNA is TGTGCCAGCAGCTTTCACGTCAGCGTCTACGAGCAGTACTTC. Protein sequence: CASSFHVSVYEQYF.

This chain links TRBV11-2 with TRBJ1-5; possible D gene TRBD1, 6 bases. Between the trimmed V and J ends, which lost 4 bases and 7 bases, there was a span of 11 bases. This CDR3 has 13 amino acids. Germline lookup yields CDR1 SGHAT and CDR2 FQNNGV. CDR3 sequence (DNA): TGTGCCAGCAGCTGGGGGACAACACAGCCCCAGCATTTT. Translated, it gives CASSWGTTQPQHF.

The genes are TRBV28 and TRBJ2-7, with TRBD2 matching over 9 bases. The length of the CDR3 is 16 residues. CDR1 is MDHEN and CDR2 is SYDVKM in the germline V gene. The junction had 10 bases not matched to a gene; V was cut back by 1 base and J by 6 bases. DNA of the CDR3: TGTGCCAGCAGTTTATCTCTGGCGGGAGGGCCTCTCGAGCAGTACTTC. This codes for CASSLSLAGGPLEQYF.

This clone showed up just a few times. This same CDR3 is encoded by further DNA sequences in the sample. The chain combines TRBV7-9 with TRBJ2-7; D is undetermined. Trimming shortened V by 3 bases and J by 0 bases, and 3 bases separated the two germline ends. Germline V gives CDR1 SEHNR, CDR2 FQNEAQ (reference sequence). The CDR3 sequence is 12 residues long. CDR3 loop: CASSFSSYEQYF. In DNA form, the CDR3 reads TGTGCCAGCAGCTTTAGCTCCTACGAGCAGTACTTC. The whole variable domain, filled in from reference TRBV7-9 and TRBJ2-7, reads DTGVSQNPRHKITKRGQNVTFRCDPISEHNRLYWYRQTLGQGPEFLTYFQNEAQLEKSRLLSDRFSAERPKGSFSTLEIQRTEQGDSAMYLCASSFSSYEQYFGPGTRLTVT.

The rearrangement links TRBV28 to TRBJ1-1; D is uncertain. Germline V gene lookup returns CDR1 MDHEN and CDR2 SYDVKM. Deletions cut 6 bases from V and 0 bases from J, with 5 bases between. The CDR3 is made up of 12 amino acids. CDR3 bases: TGTGCCAGCAGATTAATGAACACTGAAGCTTTCTTT. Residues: CASRLMNTEAFF.

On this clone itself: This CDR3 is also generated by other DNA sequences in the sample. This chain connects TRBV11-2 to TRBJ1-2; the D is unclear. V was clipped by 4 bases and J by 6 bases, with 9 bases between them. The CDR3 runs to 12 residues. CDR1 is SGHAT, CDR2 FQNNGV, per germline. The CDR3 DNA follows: TGTGCCAGCAGCTCTCGGGGTGATGGCTACACCTTC. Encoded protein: CASSSRGDGYTF. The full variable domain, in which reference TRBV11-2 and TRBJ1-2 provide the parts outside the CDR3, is EAGVAQSPRYKIIEKRQSVAFWCNPISGHATLYWYQQILGQGPKLLIQFQNNGVVDDSQLPKDRFSAERLKGVDSTLKIQPAKLEDSAVYLCASSSRGDGYTFGSGTRLTVV.

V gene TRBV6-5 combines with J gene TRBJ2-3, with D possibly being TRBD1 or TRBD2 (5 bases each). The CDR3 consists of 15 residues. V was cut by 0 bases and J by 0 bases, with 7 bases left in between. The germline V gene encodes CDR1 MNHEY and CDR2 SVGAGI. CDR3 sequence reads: CASSYSGDSTDTQYF. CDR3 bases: TGTGCCAGCAGTTACTCAGGGGACAGCACAGATACGCAGTATTTT.

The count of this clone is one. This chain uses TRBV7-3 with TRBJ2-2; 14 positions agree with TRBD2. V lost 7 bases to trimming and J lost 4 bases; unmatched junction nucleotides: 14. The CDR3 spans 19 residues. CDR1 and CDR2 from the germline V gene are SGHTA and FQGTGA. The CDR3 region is CASNHGTSGSRQVTGELFF. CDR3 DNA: TGTGCCAGCAACCATGGGACTAGCGGGAGTAGGCAGGTCACCGGGGAGCTGTTTTTT.

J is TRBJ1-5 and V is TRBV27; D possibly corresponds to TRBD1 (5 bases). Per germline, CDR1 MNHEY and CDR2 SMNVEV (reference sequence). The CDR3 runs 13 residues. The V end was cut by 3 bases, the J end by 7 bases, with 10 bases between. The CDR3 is CASSFSGWQPQHF. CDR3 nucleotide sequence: TGTGCCAGCAGTTTTTCAGGGTGGCAGCCCCAGCATTTT.

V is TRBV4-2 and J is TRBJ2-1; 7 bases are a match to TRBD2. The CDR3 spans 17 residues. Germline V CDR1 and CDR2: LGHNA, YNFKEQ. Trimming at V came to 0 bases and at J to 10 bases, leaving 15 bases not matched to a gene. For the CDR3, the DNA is TGTGCCAGCAGCCAAGAGGGGGTTGGGGGAGGGCCAATCGAGCAGTTCTTC. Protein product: CASSQEGVGGGPIEQFF.

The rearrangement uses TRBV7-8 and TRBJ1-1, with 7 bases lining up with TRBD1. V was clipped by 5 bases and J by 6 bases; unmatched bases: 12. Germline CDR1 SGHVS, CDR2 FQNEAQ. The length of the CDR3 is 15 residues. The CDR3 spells CASSPGQAGGPEAFF. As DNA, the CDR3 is TGTGCCAGCAGCCCCGGACAGGCAGGGGGGCCTGAAGCTTTCTTT.

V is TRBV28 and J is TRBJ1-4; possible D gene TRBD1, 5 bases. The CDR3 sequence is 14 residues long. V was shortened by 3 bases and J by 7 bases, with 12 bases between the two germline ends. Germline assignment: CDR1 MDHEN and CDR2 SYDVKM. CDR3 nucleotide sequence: TGTGCCAGCAGTTTTGAGGGGTGGGGTGAAAAACTGTTTTTT. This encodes CASSFEGWGEKLFF.

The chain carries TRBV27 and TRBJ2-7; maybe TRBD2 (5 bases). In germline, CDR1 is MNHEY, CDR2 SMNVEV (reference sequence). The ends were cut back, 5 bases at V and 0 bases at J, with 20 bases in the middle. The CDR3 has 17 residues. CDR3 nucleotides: TGTGCCAGCAGTCTTTGGGCTCCTCTCACTAGCTCCTACGAGCAGTACTTC. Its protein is CASSLWAPLTSSYEQYF.

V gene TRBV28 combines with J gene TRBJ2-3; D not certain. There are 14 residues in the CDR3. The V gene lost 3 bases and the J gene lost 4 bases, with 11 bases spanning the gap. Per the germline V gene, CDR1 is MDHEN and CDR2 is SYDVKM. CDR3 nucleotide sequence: TGTGCCAGCAGTTTCAGACCGATGCCAGATACGCAGTATTTT. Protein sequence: CASSFRPMPDTQYF.

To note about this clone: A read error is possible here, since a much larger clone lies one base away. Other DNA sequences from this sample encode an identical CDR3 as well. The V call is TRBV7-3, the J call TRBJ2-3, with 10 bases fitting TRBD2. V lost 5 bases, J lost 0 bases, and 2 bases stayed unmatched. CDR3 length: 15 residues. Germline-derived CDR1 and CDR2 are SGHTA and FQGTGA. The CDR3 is CASSRLAGSTDTQYF. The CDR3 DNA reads TGTGCCAGCAGCCGACTAGCGGGTAGCACAGATACGCAGTATTTT.

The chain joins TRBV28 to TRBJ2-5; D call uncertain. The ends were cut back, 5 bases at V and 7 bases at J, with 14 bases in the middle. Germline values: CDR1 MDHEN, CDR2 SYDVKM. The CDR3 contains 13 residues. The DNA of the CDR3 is TGTGCCAGCAGTGGACGGCCCTTTGTGACCCAGTACTTC. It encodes CASSGRPFVTQYF.

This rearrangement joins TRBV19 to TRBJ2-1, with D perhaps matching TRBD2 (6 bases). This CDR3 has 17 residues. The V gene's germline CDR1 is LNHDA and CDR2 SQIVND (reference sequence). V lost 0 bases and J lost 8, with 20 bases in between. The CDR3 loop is CASSIDPGGIEWDEQFF. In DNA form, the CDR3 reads TGTGCCAGTAGTATAGATCCCGGCGGGATTGAATGGGATGAGCAGTTCTTC.

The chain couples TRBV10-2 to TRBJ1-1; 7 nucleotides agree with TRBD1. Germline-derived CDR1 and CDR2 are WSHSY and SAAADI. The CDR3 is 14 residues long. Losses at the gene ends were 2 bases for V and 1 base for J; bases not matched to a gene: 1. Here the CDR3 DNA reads TGCGCCAGCAGTGAGACAGGGGAGAACACTGAAGCTTTCTTT. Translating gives CASSETGENTEAFF.

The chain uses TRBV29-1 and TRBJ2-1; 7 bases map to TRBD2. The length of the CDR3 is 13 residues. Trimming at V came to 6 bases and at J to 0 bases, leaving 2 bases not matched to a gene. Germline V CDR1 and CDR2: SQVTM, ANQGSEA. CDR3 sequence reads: CSVSGTSYNEQFF. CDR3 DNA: TGCAGCGTAAGCGGGACCTCCTACAATGAGCAGTTCTTC.

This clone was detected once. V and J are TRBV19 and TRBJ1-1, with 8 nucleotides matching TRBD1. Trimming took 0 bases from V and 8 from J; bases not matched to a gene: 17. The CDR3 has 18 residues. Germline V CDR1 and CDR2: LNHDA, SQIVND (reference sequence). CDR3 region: CASSIDLRINRGDSEAFF. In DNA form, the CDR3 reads TGTGCCAGTAGTATAGATCTTCGGATCAACAGGGGGGATTCGGAAGCTTTCTTT.